This TCR beta chain was recovered during a study of blood T cell repertoires in COVID-19. The CDR3 has 19 residues. Germline V gene sequence: CDR1 MNHEY, CDR2 SMNVEV (reference sequence). After removal of 4 bases from V and 3 bases from J, the junction contained 14 bases not matched to a gene. Sequencing was performed with immunoSEQ multiplex PCR; in TCRdb, only in-frame clones are kept and a portion is missing. The sample gives just over 300,000 clones, 87% of which show up once; roughly 2.1% is in the top ten. Sample: peripheral blood. The chain uses TRBV27 and TRBJ2-2, with TRBD1 matching 10 bases. The sequence came from a man younger than 35 with active or convalescent COVID-19. The CDR3 sequence is CASSSLRVLTGGDTGELFF. For the CDR3, the DNA is TGTGCCAGCAGTTCGCTGCGAGTACTGACAGGGGGCGACACCGGGGAGCTGTTTTTT.